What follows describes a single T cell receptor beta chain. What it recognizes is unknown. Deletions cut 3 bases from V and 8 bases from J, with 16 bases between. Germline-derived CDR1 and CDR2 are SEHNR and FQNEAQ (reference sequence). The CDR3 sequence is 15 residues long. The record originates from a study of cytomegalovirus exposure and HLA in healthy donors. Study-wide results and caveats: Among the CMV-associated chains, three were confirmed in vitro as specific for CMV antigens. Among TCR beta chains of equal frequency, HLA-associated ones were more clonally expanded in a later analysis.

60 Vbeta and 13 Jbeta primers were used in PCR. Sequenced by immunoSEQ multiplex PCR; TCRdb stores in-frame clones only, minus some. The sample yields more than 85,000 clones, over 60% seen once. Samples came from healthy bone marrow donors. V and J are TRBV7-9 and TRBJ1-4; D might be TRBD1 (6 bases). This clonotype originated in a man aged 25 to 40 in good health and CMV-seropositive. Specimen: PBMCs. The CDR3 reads CASSFQGTPGEKLFF. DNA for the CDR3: TGTGCCAGCAGCTTCCAGGGGACCCCAGGCGAAAAACTGTTTTTT.